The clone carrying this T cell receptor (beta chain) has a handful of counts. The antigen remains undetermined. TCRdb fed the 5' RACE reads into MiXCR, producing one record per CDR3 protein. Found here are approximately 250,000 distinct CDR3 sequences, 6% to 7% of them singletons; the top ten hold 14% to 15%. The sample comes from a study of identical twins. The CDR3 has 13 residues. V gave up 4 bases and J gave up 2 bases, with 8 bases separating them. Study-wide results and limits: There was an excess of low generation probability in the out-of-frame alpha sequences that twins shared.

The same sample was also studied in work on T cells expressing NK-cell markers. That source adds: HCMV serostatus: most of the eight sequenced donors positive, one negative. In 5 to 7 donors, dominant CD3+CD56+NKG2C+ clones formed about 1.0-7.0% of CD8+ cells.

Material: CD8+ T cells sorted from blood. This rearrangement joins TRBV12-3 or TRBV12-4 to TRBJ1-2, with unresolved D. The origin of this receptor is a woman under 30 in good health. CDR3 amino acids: CASSSPSNYGYTF. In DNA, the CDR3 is TGTGCCAGCAGTTCCCCCAGCAACTATGGCTACACCTTC.